Presented here are 20 T cell receptor beta chains from one specimen sequenced in a study of cytomegalovirus exposure and HLA in healthy donors (dated by TCRdb to between 2016 and 2019). Library construction relied on the immunoSEQ multiplex PCR assay. A mixture of 60 forward primers for TCR Vbeta segments and 13 reverse primers for TCR Jbeta segments was used in the multiplex PCR. The immuneACCESS repertoire file appears here via TCRdb, limited to in-frame rearrangements. These files lack a portion of the clones; in checked studies, under half of the deficit traces to unresolved V genes, and the cause of the others is not known. Within this sample are 150,000 to 200,000 clones, with about three quarters of them counted one time only. The biggest ten clones account for 2% to 3% of the sample. Input material: PBMCs. The receptor set was obtained from a woman aged 40-49 years in good health and CMV-seropositive.

The chain employs TRBV5-6 and TRBJ2-7, with D possibly matching TRBD2 (6 bases). Germline CDR1 reads SGHDT; CDR2 reads YYEEEE. The CDR3 has 15 amino acids. V was clipped by 7 bases and J by 4 bases, with 21 bases between them. The CDR3 DNA is TGTGCCAGCCGTGGGGGAGGTAGCGGAAGATACGAGCAGTACTTC. This gives the protein CASRGGGSGRYEQYF.

The table lists this clone with a few counts. The chain carries TRBV4-3 and TRBJ2-5; 7 positions agree with TRBD2. The CDR3 sequence is 17 residues long. Germline V gene sequence: CDR1 LGHNA, CDR2 YSLEER. V gave up 0 bases and J gave up 1 base; unmatched junction bases: 8. CDR3 in amino acids: CASSQEYAGAIQETQYF. CDR3 coding DNA: TGCGCCAGCAGCCAAGAGTACGCGGGAGCTATCCAAGAGACCCAGTACTTC.

The chain combines TRBV7-2 with TRBJ2-1; 12 bases map to TRBD2. The CDR3 runs to 16 residues. V gave up 5 bases and J gave up 9 bases; unmatched junction bases: 11. Germline lookup yields CDR1 SGHTA and CDR2 FQGNSA. CDR3 loop: CASSGVLAGGSGEQFF. CDR3 DNA sequence: TGTGCCAGCAGCGGAGTACTAGCGGGAGGATCGGGTGAGCAGTTCTTC. The full variable domain, its missing parts supplied by reference TRBV7-2 and TRBJ2-1, is GAGVSQSPSNKVTEKGKDVELRCDPISGHTALYWYRQSLGQGLEFLIYFQGNSAPDKSGLPSDRFSAERTGGSVSTLTIQRTQQEDSAVYLCASSGVLAGGSGEQFFGPGTRLTVL.

The chain joins TRBV28 to TRBJ1-1; the D is unclear. There are 12 residues in the CDR3. Germline CDR1 is MDHEN and CDR2 is SYDVKM. Trimming cost V 5 bases and J 6 bases, with 10 bases left between them. CDR3 bases: TGTGCCAGCAGTCGACTGGGAGCTGAAGCTTTCTTT. Residues: CASSRLGAEAFF.

This clone was counted once. The chain recombines TRBV4-3 with TRBJ1-1, with no clear D. Trimming left V 4 bases short and J 2 bases short, with 17 bases between. Germline V gene sequence: CDR1 LGHNA, CDR2 YSLEER. This CDR3 contains 16 residues. The CDR3 is CASSLSMGGFNTEAFF. The DNA for the CDR3 is TGCGCCAGCAGCCTATCCATGGGCGGGTTTAACACTGAAGCTTTCTTT.

The chain links TRBV5-6 to TRBJ1-6; 10 nucleotides match TRBD1. The CDR3 sequence is 18 residues long. Germline assignment: CDR1 SGHDT and CDR2 YYEEEE. Trimming at V came to 0 bases and at J to 6 bases, leaving 9 bases not matched to a gene. CDR3 in amino acids: CASSLAPGQGRLNSPLHF. As DNA, the CDR3 is TGTGCCAGCAGCTTGGCTCCGGGACAGGGGCGGCTTAATTCACCCCTCCACTTT.

This clone was found a few times. The chain employs TRBV6-5 and TRBJ2-2; TRBD1 agrees at 7 bases. With 10 bases clipped from V and 4 bases from J, the junction kept 9 bases outside the gene matches. The germline gives CDR1 MNHEY, CDR2 SVGAGI. The CDR3 is 14 residues long. CDR3 region: CATKEGASTGELFF. The CDR3, as DNA: TGTGCCACCAAAGAGGGGGCGAGCACCGGGGAGCTGTTTTTT.

This chain connects TRBV7-2 to TRBJ2-2; tentatively, D is TRBD2 (6 bases). V was cut by 6 bases and J by 1 base, with 15 bases left in between. The germline CDR1 and CDR2 sequences are SGHTA and FQGNSA. The CDR3 totals 16 residues. The chain's CDR3 is CASSSQGGENTGELFF. The CDR3 DNA is TGTGCCAGCAGTTCCCAGGGAGGTGAGAACACCGGGGAGCTGTTTTTT. The full variable domain, completed using reference TRBV7-2 and TRBJ2-2, is GAGVSQSPSNKVTEKGKDVELRCDPISGHTALYWYRQSLGQGLEFLIYFQGNSAPDKSGLPSDRFSAERTGGSVSTLTIQRTQQEDSAVYLCASSSQGGENTGELFFGEGSRLTVL.

V and J are TRBV30 and TRBJ1-4; 9 nucleotides agree with TRBD1. The V segment lost 1 base and the J segment 8 bases; nucleotides outside the gene matches: 2. This CDR3 contains 13 residues. Germline CDR1 is GTSNPN and CDR2 is SVGIG (reference sequence). CDR3: CAWSAGTGEKLFF. CDR3 DNA sequence: TGTGCCTGGAGTGCAGGGACAGGGGAAAAACTGTTTTTT. The variable domain in full, with the rest retrieved from reference TRBV30 and TRBJ1-4, is SQTIHQWPATLVQPVGSPLSLECTVEGTSNPNLYWYRQAAGRGLQLLFYSVGIGQISSEVPQNLSASRPQDRQFILSSKKLLLSDSGFYLCAWSAGTGEKLFFGSGTQLSVL.

As DNA, the CDR3 is TGTGCCAGCAGCTTGGCGGGGAGGGTGGTGGAAAAACTGTTTTTT. Protein product: CASSLAGRVVEKLFF. The rearrangement links TRBV5-5 to TRBJ1-4; D unresolved. The CDR3 has 15 amino acids. CDR1 is SGHKS, CDR2 YYEKEE, per germline (reference sequence). Trimming left V 0 bases short and J 8 bases short, with 14 bases between. Looking up the rest from reference TRBV5-5 and TRBJ1-4 gives the full variable domain: DAGVTQSPTHLIKTRGQQVTLRCSPISGHKSVSWYQQVLGQGPQFIFQYYEKEERGRGNFPDRFSARQFPNYSSELNVNALLLGDSALYLCASSLAGRVVEKLFFGSGTQLSVL.

This chain joins TRBV7-8 and TRBJ1-3, with D tentatively TRBD1 (5 bases). Per the germline V gene, CDR1 is SGHVS and CDR2 is FQNEAQ. Trimming shortened V by 1 base and J by 0 bases, and 16 bases separated the two germline ends. The CDR3 is 18 amino acids. The CDR3 DNA follows: TGTGCCAGCAGCTTAGTTAGCCGAGACAGTGACTCTGGAAACACCATATATTTT. Its protein product is CASSLVSRDSDSGNTIYF.

This clone came up a few times. The chain links TRBV5-4 to TRBJ2-1, with 8 nucleotides matching TRBD2. V dropped 3 bases and J dropped 9; count of bases not matched to a gene: 17. The CDR3 loop spans 17 amino acids. The V gene's germline CDR1 is SGHNT and CDR2 YYREEE (reference sequence). The CDR3, as DNA: TGTGCCAGCAGCTATTCTCTTAGCGGGGCAGGTAGGGTTGAGCAGTTCTTC. Protein product: CASSYSLSGAGRVEQFF.

The CDR3 DNA reads as TGTGCCAGCAGTTTCCGGGACAGGCCGGCCGGGGAGCTGTTTTTT. Its translation is CASSFRDRPAGELFF. The chain carries TRBV27 and TRBJ2-2; 8 positions match TRBD1. The CDR3 sequence is 15 residues long. From germline, CDR1 is MNHEY and CDR2 SMNVEV (reference sequence). The junction had 6 bases not matched to a gene; V was cut back by 3 bases and J by 6 bases.

This chain links TRBV5-1 with TRBJ2-5; D remains ambiguous. Germline-derived CDR1 and CDR2 are SGHRS and YFSETQ. The CDR3 covers 15 residues. Trimming took 3 bases from V and 9 from J, leaving 21 bases between them. CDR3 sequence: CASSSTAGLRSAQYF. CDR3 DNA: TGCGCCAGCAGCTCCACCGCCGGATTGCGGTCGGCCCAGTACTTC.

The chain uses TRBV5-4 and TRBJ1-6; 7 nucleotides line up with TRBD1. Trimming at V came to 4 bases and at J to 6 bases, leaving 7 bases not matched to a gene. CDR1 SGHNT and CDR2 YYREEE come from the germline V gene (reference sequence). This CDR3 region has 15 residues. The CDR3 here is CASSKPGQSNSPLHF. CDR3 nucleotides: TGTGCCAGCAGCAAACCGGGACAGAGTAATTCACCCCTCCACTTT. The variable domain in full, completed from reference TRBV5-4 and TRBJ1-6, reads ETGVTQSPTHLIKTRGQQVTLRCSSQSGHNTVSWYQQALGQGPQFIFQYYREEENGRGNFPPRFSGLQFPNYSSELNVNALELDDSALYLCASSKPGQSNSPLHFGNGTRLTVT.

This clone was counted between two and nine times. This chain links TRBV19 with TRBJ1-5; 9 bases align to TRBD1. The germline gives CDR1 LNHDA, CDR2 SQIVND (reference sequence). The CDR3 runs 15 residues. With 7 bases clipped from V and 3 bases from J, the junction kept 7 bases outside the gene matches. The CDR3: CASTVDRGYNQPQHF. CDR3 DNA: TGTGCCAGTACGGTGGACAGGGGATACAATCAGCCCCAGCATTTT.

V gene TRBV30 combines with J gene TRBJ2-2, with 7 bases fitting TRBD1. The length of the CDR3 is 13 residues. The V segment lost 2 bases and the J segment 7 bases; nucleotides outside the gene matches: 4. Germline V CDR1 and CDR2: GTSNPN, SVGIG (reference sequence). This CDR3 is CAWSRGLNGELFF. The CDR3 DNA reads TGTGCCTGGAGTAGGGGGCTAAACGGGGAGCTGTTTTTT.

DNA for the CDR3: TGTGCCAGCAGCTCAGGACTAGCGGGGGTGGAGACCCAGTACTTC. It codes for CASSSGLAGVETQYF. The rearrangement uses TRBV5-8 and TRBJ2-5; 13 bases agree with TRBD2. V dropped 3 bases and J dropped 5; count of bases not matched to a gene: 4. CDR3 size: 15 residues. Germline V gene sequence: CDR1 SGHTS, CDR2 YDEGEE.

V usage is TRBV27 and J usage is TRBJ2-1; 7 bases line up with TRBD1. V shed 5 bases and J 10 bases; nucleotides not matched to a gene: 11. The CDR3 extends over 14 amino acids. Germline CDR1 is MNHEY and CDR2 is SMNVEV (reference sequence). CDR3: CASSPGQVQGEQFF. The CDR3 DNA reads as TGTGCCAGCAGTCCAGGACAGGTCCAGGGAGAGCAGTTCTTC.

This sequence joins TRBV6-5 and TRBJ1-5; D may be TRBD1 (5 bases). The CDR3 covers 14 residues. CDR1 is MNHEY, CDR2 SVGAGI, per germline. The V and J ends lost 2 bases and 3 bases respectively, with 8 bases between them. The CDR3 reads CASSYGGYNQPQHF. CDR3 DNA: TGTGCCAGCAGTTACGGGGGGTACAATCAGCCCCAGCATTTT.